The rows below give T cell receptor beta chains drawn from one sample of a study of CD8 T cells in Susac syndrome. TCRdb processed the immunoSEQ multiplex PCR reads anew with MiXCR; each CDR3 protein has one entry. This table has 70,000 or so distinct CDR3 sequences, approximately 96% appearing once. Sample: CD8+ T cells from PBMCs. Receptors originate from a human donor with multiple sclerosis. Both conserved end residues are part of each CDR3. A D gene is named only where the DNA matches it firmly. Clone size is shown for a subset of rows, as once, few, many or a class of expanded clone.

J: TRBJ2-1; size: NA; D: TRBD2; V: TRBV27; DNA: TGTGCCAGCAGCCGGGGGGGCCATGAGCAGTTCTTC; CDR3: CASSRGGHEQFF
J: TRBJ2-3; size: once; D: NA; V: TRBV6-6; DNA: TGTGCCAGTACAAACGGGGGCACAGATACGCAGTATTTT; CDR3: CASTNGGTDTQYF
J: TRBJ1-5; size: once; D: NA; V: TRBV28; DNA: TGTGCCAGCAGGGTAGATCAGCCCCAGCATTTT; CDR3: CASRVDQPQHF
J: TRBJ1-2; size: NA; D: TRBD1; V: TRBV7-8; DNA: TGTGCCAGCACCTCAGACAGGGGCTATGGCTACACCTTC; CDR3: CASTSDRGYGYTF
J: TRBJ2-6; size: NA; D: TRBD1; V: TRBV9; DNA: TGTGCCAGCAGCGAGACAGGGTCAGGGGCCAACGTCCTGACTTTC; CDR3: CASSETGSGANVLTF
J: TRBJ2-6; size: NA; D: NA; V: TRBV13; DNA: TGTGCCAGCTCGGAGGCCAACGTCCTGACTTTC; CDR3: CASSEANVLTF
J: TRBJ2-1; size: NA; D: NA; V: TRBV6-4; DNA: TGTGCCAGCAGTGCGGGACTCTACAATGAGCAGTTCTTC; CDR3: CASSAGLYNEQFF
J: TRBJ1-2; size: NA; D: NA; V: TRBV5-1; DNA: TGCGCCAGCAGCCCCGACTACACCTATGGCTACACCTTC; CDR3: CASSPDYTYGYTF
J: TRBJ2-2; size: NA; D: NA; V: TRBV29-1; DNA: TGCAGCGCCCCTGACAGGAACACCGGGGAGCTGTTTTTT; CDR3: CSAPDRNTGELFF
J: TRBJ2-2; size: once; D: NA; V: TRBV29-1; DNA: TGCAGCGTTCTTGACAGAACCTTCCCCCCCGGGGAGCTGTTTTTT; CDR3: CSVLDRTFPPGELFF
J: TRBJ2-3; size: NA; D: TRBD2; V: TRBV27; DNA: TGTGCCAGCAGTTTGACTAGCGGCACAGATACGCAGTATTTT; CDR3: CASSLTSGTDTQYF
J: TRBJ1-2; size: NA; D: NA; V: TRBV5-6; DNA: TGTGCCAGCAGCTTTTGGCAGGGGAACTATGGCTACACCTTC; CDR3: CASSFWQGNYGYTF
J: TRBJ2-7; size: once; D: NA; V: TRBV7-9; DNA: TGTGCCAGCAGCTTAACAGCCTCCTACGAGCAGTACTTC; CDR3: CASSLTASYEQYF
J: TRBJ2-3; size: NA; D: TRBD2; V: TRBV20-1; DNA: TGCAGTGCTGACCCGAGCGGGAGCGGAGATACGCAGTATTTT; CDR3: CSADPSGSGDTQYF
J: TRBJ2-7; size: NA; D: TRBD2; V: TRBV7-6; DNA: TGTGCCAGCAGCTCCACACTAGCGGGAGGGCCCGAATGGGCCTACGAGCAGTACTTC; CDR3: CASSSTLAGGPEWAYEQYF
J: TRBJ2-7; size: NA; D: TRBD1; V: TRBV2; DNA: TGTGCCAGCAAATGGGACAGTGACATCTACGAGCAGTACTTC; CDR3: CASKWDSDIYEQYF
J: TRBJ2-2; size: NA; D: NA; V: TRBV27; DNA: TGTGCCAGCAGTTTATTCGGGCAGGGTAGCGGGGAGCTGTTTTTT; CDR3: CASSLFGQGSGELFF
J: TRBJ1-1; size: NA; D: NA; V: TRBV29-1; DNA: TGCAGCGTTCTGGGGGGCTCGTGGACTGAAGCTTTCTTT; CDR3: CSVLGGSWTEAFF
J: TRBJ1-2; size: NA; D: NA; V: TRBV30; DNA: TGTGCTCTGGGGGGGCACGAGGGTTATGGCTACACCTTC; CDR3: CALGGHEGYGYTF
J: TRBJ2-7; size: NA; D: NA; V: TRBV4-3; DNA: TGCGCCAGCAGCGGACAGTCCTACGAGCAGTACTTC; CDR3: CASSGQSYEQYF
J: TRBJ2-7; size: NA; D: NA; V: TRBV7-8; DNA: TGTGCCAGCAGCTCGCCGGGACTTTCCTACGAGCAGTACTTC; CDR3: CASSSPGLSYEQYF
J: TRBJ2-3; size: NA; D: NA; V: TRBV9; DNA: TGTGCCAGCAGCGGGGGGGGCACAGATACGCAGTATTTT; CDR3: CASSGGGTDTQYF
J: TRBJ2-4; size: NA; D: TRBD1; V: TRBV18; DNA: TGTGCCAGCTCACCACCGGGACAGGGGACCAAAAACATTCAGTACTTC; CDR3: CASSPPGQGTKNIQYF
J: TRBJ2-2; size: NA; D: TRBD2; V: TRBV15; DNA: TGTGCCACCAGCAGACCTCGTAGCGGGCACCCCGGGGAGCTGTTTTTT; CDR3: CATSRPRSGHPGELFF
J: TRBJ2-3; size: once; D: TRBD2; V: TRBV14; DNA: TGTGCCAGCAGTGCAAGCGGGGTCGGAGATACGCAGTATTTT; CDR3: CASSASGVGDTQYF
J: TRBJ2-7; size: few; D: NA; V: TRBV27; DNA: TGTGCCAGCAGTACCAGGGAATACGAGCAGTACTTC; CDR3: CASSTREYEQYF
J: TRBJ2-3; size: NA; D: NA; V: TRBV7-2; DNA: TGTGCCAGCAGCCGAGCGGAAGTGGTGACAGATACGCAGTATTTT; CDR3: CASSRAEVVTDTQYF
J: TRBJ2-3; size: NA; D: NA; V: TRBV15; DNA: TGTGCCACCAGCAGAGAGGAATCGGACGATACGCAGTATTTT; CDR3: CATSREESDDTQYF
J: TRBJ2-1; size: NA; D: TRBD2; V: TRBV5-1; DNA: TGCGCCAGCAGAAAGCGGGAGTATGAGCAGTTCTTC; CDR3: CASRKREYEQFF
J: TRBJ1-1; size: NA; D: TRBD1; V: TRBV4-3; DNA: TGCGCCAGCAGCCAAGATGGGACAGGGGGCTTTACTGAAGCTTTCTTT; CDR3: CASSQDGTGGFTEAFF
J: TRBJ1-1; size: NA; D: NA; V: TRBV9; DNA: TGTGCCAGCAGCGCCCGGGAATCTGAAGCTTTCTTT; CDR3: CASSARESEAFF
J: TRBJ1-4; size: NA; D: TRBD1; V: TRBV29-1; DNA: TGCAGCGTGGACACAGGGGCGGGTGAAAAACTGTTTTTT; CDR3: CSVDTGAGEKLFF
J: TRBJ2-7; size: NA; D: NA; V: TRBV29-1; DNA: TGCAGCGTTGGAGAAGCCTACGAGCAGTACTTC; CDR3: CSVGEAYEQYF
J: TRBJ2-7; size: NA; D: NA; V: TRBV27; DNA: TGTGCCAGCAGTTGGAACAGGGGAGGTGGCTACGAGCAGTACTTC; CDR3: CASSWNRGGGYEQYF
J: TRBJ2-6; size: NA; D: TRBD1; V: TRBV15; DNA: TGTGCCACCAGCAGAGGGACAGGGCCCTCTGGGGCCAACGTCCTGACTTTC; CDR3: CATSRGTGPSGANVLTF
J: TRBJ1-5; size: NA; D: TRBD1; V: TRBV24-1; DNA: TGTGCCACTGAACCGGGACAGGGGGGGATTCAGCCCCAGCATTTT; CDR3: CATEPGQGGIQPQHF
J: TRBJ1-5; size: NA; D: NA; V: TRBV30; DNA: TGTGCCTGGAGTGTAGAGGAGAACAATCAGCCCCAGCATTTT; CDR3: CAWSVEENNQPQHF
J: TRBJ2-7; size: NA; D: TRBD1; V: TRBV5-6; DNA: TGTGCCAGCAGCTCCTACGGGACAGGGGTCTACGAGCAGTACTTC; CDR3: CASSSYGTGVYEQYF
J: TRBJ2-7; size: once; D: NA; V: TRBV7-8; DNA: TGTGCCAGCAGCTTAGCGAGAGTCAGGATAACCGAGCAGTACTTC; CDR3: CASSLARVRITEQYF
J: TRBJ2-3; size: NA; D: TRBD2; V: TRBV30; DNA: TGTGCCTGGGCGACTAGCGGGGGATATGGAGATACGCAGTATTTT; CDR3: CAWATSGGYGDTQYF
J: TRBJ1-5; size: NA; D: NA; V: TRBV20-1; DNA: TGCAGTGCTAGAGACTCGGGGGACGCGTATAGCAATCAGCCCCAGCATTTT; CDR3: CSARDSGDAYSNQPQHF
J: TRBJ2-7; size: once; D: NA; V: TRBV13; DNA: TGTGCCAGCAGCCCACACGGCATCGTCGAGCAGTACTTC; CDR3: CASSPHGIVEQYF
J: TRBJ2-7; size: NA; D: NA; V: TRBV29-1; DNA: TGCAGCGTTAGACATCCAAGCTCCTACGAGCAGTACTTC; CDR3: CSVRHPSSYEQYF
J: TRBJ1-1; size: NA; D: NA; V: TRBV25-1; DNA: TGTGCCAGCAGTCGGGGGGGTACTGAAGCTTTCTTT; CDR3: CASSRGGTEAFF
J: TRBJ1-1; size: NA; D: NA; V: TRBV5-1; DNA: TGCGCCAGCAGCCTCGGACCTTACACTGAAGCTTTCTTT; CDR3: CASSLGPYTEAFF
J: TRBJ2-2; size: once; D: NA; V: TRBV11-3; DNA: TGTGCCAGCAGCTCCCCTAAGGCAGGGGAGGACACCGGGGAGCTGTTTTTT; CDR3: CASSSPKAGEDTGELFF
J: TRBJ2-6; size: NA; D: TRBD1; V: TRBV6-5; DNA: TGTGCCAGCACTTACACAGGGGAAGGAGCTGGGGCCAACGTCCTGACTTTC; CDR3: CASTYTGEGAGANVLTF
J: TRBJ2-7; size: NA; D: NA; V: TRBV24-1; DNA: TGTGCCACCAGTCCATCCCGGAATCTAAACGGCTACGAGCAGTACTTC; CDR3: CATSPSRNLNGYEQYF
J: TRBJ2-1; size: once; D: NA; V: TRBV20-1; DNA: TGCAGTGCTGGGAAACCCCCTGAGCAGTTCTTC; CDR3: CSAGKPPEQFF
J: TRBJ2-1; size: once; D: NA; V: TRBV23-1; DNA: TGCGCCAGCAGTCAGCTCTCGGCGGGAAAGAATGAGCAGTTCTTC; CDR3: CASSQLSAGKNEQFF
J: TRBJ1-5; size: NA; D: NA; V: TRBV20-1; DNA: TGCAGTGTGGGACTAAATCAGCCCCAGCATTTT; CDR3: CSVGLNQPQHF
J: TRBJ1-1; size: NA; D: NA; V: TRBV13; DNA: TGTGCCAGCAGCCCCGGAGCGACGAGGAAAGCTTTCTTT; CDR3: CASSPGATRKAFF
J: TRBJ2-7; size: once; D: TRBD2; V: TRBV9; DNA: TGTGCCAGCAGCGTAGTTGGCGGGAGGGTATACGAGCAGTACTTC; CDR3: CASSVVGGRVYEQYF
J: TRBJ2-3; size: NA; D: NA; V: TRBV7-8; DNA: TGTGCCAGCAGCCCGGGGGTAGCTACAGATACGCAGTATTTT; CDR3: CASSPGVATDTQYF
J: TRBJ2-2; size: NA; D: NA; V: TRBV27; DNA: TGTGCCAGCAGTTCCCAGGGTGGTAACACCGGGGAGCTGTTTTTT; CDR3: CASSSQGGNTGELFF